This T cell receptor (beta chain) was captured by sequencing in a study of cytomegalovirus exposure and HLA in healthy donors. The PCR ran on 60 Vbeta and 13 Jbeta primers. Some clones are missing from TCRdb's copy, which holds only in-frame ones; the method was immunoSEQ multiplex PCR. The sample has about 180,000 clones; just under 80% are singletons. General study points: Trimming of TCR beta V- and J-genes showed a link, identified in a later analysis, to a missense DCLRE1C variant.

In the case of this clone: Its antigen is currently unknown.

Germline CDR1 SGHRS, CDR2 YFSETQ. The V segment lost 4 bases and the J segment 8 bases; nucleotides outside the gene matches: 6. This CDR3 comprises 14 residues. The rearrangement joins TRBV5-1 to TRBJ1-4, with 9 bases identical to TRBD1. The origin of this receptor is a woman in her 50s in good health and CMV-seropositive. Sequenced: PBMCs. The DNA of the CDR3 is TGCGCCAGCAGCGCGGGACAGGGTTACGAAAAACTGTTTTTT. This encodes CASSAGQGYEKLFF.